The 7 T cell receptor beta chains below come from one sample, sequenced in a study of blood T cell repertoires in COVID-19 (dated by TCRdb to about 2020). Preparation of the library involved the immunoSEQ multiplex PCR assay. Held by TCRdb, this immuneACCESS table contains in-frame sequences only and omits some clones. Under half of the omission traces to an unresolved V gene where checked; the cause of the rest is unknown. The sample table contains more than 100,000 clones; only one count was recorded for roughly 91% of them. The biggest ten clones account for around 20% of the sample. The sample consisted of peripheral blood. The receptors here all came from a man aged 45 to 65 with active or convalescent COVID-19.

The CDR3 DNA is TGCGCCAGCAGCCGGGACAGGGGAGGCACAGATACGCAGTATTTT. Protein product: CASSRDRGGTDTQYF. The chain links TRBV5-1 to TRBJ2-3; 10 bases agree with TRBD1. V lost 4 bases, J lost 1 base, and 3 bases stayed unmatched. The CDR3 has 15 residues. Germline CDR1 is SGHRS and CDR2 is YFSETQ.

The chain links TRBV7-2 to TRBJ2-3; perhaps TRBD1 as D (6 bases). The CDR3 consists of 16 residues. The V end lost 1 base, the J end lost 1 base, and 12 bases lay between the germline ends. Germline V gene sequence: CDR1 SGHTA, CDR2 FQGNSA. CDR3 in amino acids: CASSLEGRQGTDTQYF. CDR3 DNA: TGTGCCAGCAGCTTAGAAGGGAGACAGGGCACAGATACGCAGTATTTT.

The rearrangement uses TRBV12-5 and TRBJ1-3; D is unclear. The germline gives CDR1 LGHNT, CDR2 FRNRAP. V was pared by 2 bases and J by 6 bases, with 14 bases between. The CDR3 contains 15 residues. DNA for the CDR3: TGTGCTAGTGGTTTGCGCCCCCTCAGTGAAAACACCATATATTTT. Translated, it gives CASGLRPLSENTIYF.

The J gene is TRBJ2-7, the V gene TRBV6-5; D might be TRBD1 (5 bases). Trimming took off 6 bases at V and 2 bases at J, with 11 bases between the two ends. Germline CDR1 and CDR2: MNHEY and SVGAGI. The CDR3 has 13 amino acids. CDR3 sequence (DNA): TGTGCCAGCAGAGGGGCGGCGACCTACGAGCAGTACTTC. Translated, it gives CASRGAATYEQYF.

The chain couples TRBV10-3 to TRBJ1-3; 7 positions match TRBD1. The CDR3 runs to 14 residues. The V segment lost 2 bases and the J segment 3 bases; nucleotides outside the gene matches: 1. CDR1 ENHRY and CDR2 SYGVKD come from the germline V gene. The CDR3 region has the DNA TGTGCCATCAGTGAGACAGGGGATGGAAACACCATATATTTT. It codes for CAISETGDGNTIYF.

This rearrangement joins TRBV4-1 to TRBJ1-5, with D maybe TRBD1 (5 bases). This CDR3 is 15 amino acids long. Trimming took 0 bases from V and 3 from J, leaving 9 bases between them. Looked up from germline, CDR1 is MGHRA and CDR2 is YSYEKL. The CDR3 DNA reads TGCGCCAGCAGCCAAGATTGGGGCTCCAATCAGCCCCAGCATTTT. This sequence encodes CASSQDWGSNQPQHF.

About this clone itself: The junction departs from the called germline gene at one end, perhaps through a read error. CDR3 protein: CASTVDAGPYEQYF. Here the CDR3 DNA reads TGTGCCAGCACCGTAGATGCAGGCCCCTACGAGCAGTACTTC. The chain has TRBV9 and TRBJ2-7; D call uncertain. The CDR3 contains 14 residues. The germline gives CDR1 SGDLS, CDR2 YYNGEE.